The clone carrying this TCR beta chain occurred a few times. The antigen remains undetermined. This specimen belongs to a study of CD8+CD57+ T cells in acquired aplastic anemia. V was shortened by 9 bases and J by 7 bases, with 16 bases between the two germline ends. Per the germline V gene, CDR1 is LNHDA and CDR2 is SQIVND (reference sequence). The CDR3 sequence is 14 residues long. Genomic DNA served as template for TCR beta VDJ and CDR3 profiling. One entry per CDR3 protein results from TCRdb running MiXCR on the reads. Here the sample spans some 280,000 distinct CDR3 sequences, about 56% being singletons. Overall study findings and caveats: The number of CD8+ CDR3 sequences shared by patients and controls was 25 to 35.

The receptor was isolated from a human donor with severe aplastic anemia or a healthy control (not recorded which). The sample was sorted CD4+, CD8+, or CD8+CD57+ T cells (not recorded which) from PBMCs. J is TRBJ1-6 and V is TRBV19; possible D gene TRBD1, 6 bases. The CDR3 spells CASTKGVVNSPLHF. As DNA, the CDR3 is TGTGCCAGCACAAAGGGGGTCGTGAATTCACCCCTCCACTTT.